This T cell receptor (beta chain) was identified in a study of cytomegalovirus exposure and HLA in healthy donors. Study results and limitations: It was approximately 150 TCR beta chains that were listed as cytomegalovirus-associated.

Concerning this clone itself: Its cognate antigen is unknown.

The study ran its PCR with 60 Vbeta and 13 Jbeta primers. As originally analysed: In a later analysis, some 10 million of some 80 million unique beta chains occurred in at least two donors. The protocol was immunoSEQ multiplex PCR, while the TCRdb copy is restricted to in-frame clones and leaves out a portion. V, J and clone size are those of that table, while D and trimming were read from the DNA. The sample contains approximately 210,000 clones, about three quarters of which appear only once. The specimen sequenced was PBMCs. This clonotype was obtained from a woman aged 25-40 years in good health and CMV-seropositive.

The chain's CDR3 is CASSFSGADYGYTF. The CDR3 nucleotides read TGTGCCAGCAGTTTTTCAGGGGCAGACTATGGCTACACCTTC. The rearrangement links TRBV28 to TRBJ1-2, with TRBD1 as a possible D gene (6 bases). Deletions cut 3 bases from V and 3 bases from J, with 11 bases between. CDR1 is MDHEN, CDR2 SYDVKM, per germline. This CDR3 is 14 amino acids long.